The entry below describes one TCR beta chain. The antigen remains undetermined. V dropped 2 bases and J dropped 7 bases, with 15 bases sitting between them. CDR3 size: 15 residues. Amplification yielded TCR beta CDR3 regions, with RNA transcripts as the source. Carried out on the TCR CDR3, a first-round RT-PCR used the HTBI primer set. In TCRdb, the multiplex PCR reads were re-called with MiXCR into one record per CDR3 protein. The data hold 400,000 to 600,000 distinct CDR3 sequences, with 15% to 20% observed a single time. These data are taken from a study of T cells in Graves' hyperthyroidism and ophthalmopathy. Background on the study: Prior to any treatment, at the point of initial diagnosis, peripheral blood was collected.

Study-wide results and limits: A 13 V-J signature model discriminated ophthalmopathy versus stable hyperthyroidism.

The gene calls are TRBV12-3 or TRBV12-4 and TRBJ2-1; D is unclear. Sequenced sample: blood. The clonotype originates from a woman aged 25 to 39 with Graves' ophthalmopathy. The CDR3 spells CASSLPLLVRNEQFF. Here the CDR3 DNA reads TGTGCCAGCAGTTTACCCCTCTTGGTCAGAAATGAGCAGTTCTTC.